These 21 T cell receptor beta chains were sequenced from one sample in a study of cytomegalovirus exposure and HLA in healthy donors. Method: immunoSEQ multiplex PCR; TCRdb's copy keeps in-frame clones and lacks some. This sample has 150,000 to 160,000 clones; 86% occur once, and the top ten carry about 22%. The sequenced material came from PBMCs. The receptors come from a man aged 18 to 29 in good health and CMV-seropositive.

This clone has a handful of counts. The J gene is TRBJ2-7, the V gene TRBV6-1; TRBD1 aligns across 10 bases. The ends lost 1 base at V and 1 base at J; junction bases unmatched: 1. Germline CDR1 is MNHNS and CDR2 is SASEGT. CDR3 length: 15 amino acids. CDR3 nucleotide sequence: TGTGCCAGCAGTGAAGAGGGACAGGGGTCCTACGAGCAGTACTTC. Protein product: CASSEEGQGSYEQYF.

V usage is TRBV6-1 and J usage is TRBJ2-7; possibly TRBD2 for D (6 bases). V was trimmed by 5 bases and J by 1 base, leaving 15 bases between them. CDR1 MNHNS and CDR2 SASEGT come from the germline V gene. The CDR3 is 15 residues long. CDR3 sequence (DNA): TGTGCCAGCAGTCGTGACCGGGGACTTTCCTACGAGCAGTACTTC. Its protein is CASSRDRGLSYEQYF.

The chain employs TRBV7-9 and TRBJ2-2, with D tentatively TRBD2 (6 bases). Germline loops: CDR1 SEHNR, CDR2 FQNEAQ (reference sequence). V lost 5 bases and J 5 bases, leaving 15 bases between the germline ends. This CDR3 is built from 15 residues. DNA for the CDR3: TGTGCCAGCAGCCCGGGACTCTCTCAGACCGGGGAGCTGTTTTTT. Residues: CASSPGLSQTGELFF.

The CDR3 protein is CASSEGGTYTQYF. In nucleotides, the CDR3 is TGTGCCAGCAGTGAGGGGGGGACTTATACGCAGTATTTT. The V call is TRBV6-4, the J call TRBJ2-3, with 7 bases lining up with TRBD2. Trimming removed 3 bases from V and 7 bases from J; junction bases left unmatched: 4. The CDR3 loop spans 13 amino acids. Germline CDR1 MRHNA, CDR2 SNTAGT.

J is TRBJ1-5 and V is TRBV4-3, with 10 bases identical to TRBD1. CDR3 length equals 14 residues. In germline, CDR1 is LGHNA, CDR2 YSLEER. Trimming at V came to 4 bases and at J to 5 bases, leaving 2 bases not matched to a gene. CDR3 coding DNA: TGCGCCAGCAGCCTTGGACAGGGGGATCAGCCCCAGCATTTT. This codes for CASSLGQGDQPQHF.

The table lists this clone with a few counts. J is TRBJ1-5 and V is TRBV6-1; the D is unclear. V was shortened by 0 bases and J by 7 bases, with 10 bases between the two germline ends. CDR1 and CDR2 from the germline V gene are MNHNS and SASEGT. This CDR3 is 14 amino acids long. The CDR3 DNA sequence: TGTGCCAGCAGTGAAGCGGGAGAGGCCCAGCCCCAGCATTTT. This sequence encodes CASSEAGEAQPQHF.

The chain is built from TRBV7-2 and TRBJ2-5; D unclear. V gave up 1 base and J gave up 5 bases, with 5 bases separating them. The CDR3 is made up of 12 amino acids. Per germline, CDR1 SGHTA and CDR2 FQGNSA. The CDR3 DNA reads as TGTGCCAGCAGCTTAGTTCGGGAGACCCAGTACTTC. This sequence encodes CASSLVRETQYF.

This chain joins TRBV9 and TRBJ2-5, with TRBD1 identical over 9 bases. Germline V gene sequence: CDR1 SGDLS, CDR2 YYNGEE. Trimming removed 4 bases from V and 1 base from J; junction bases left unmatched: 8. The CDR3 loop spans 16 amino acids. CDR3 in DNA: TGTGCCAGCAGCCCCCCCGGGACAGGGCCCCAAGAGACCCAGTACTTC. Translated, it gives CASSPPGTGPQETQYF.

The rearrangement uses TRBV19 and TRBJ2-2; D remains unclear. V was cut by 6 bases and J by 0 bases, with 8 bases left in between. The CDR3 consists of 14 residues. Germline loops: CDR1 LNHDA, CDR2 SQIVND (reference sequence). CDR3 protein: CASSPLPNTGELFF. The CDR3 region has the DNA TGTGCCAGTAGCCCTCTCCCGAACACCGGGGAGCTGTTTTTT.

The sample holds a few counts of this clone. The chain joins TRBV20-1 to TRBJ1-2; D gene uncertain. V was pared by 1 base and J by 8 bases, with 8 bases between. The CDR3 is made up of 11 amino acids. CDR1 and CDR2 from the germline V gene are DFQATT and SNEGSKA (reference sequence). The CDR3 DNA follows: TGCAGTGCTAGAGTGAGCGAAGGCTACACCTTC. Its translation: CSARVSEGYTF.

This rearrangement joins TRBV13 to TRBJ1-1; no clear D. Trimming removed 1 base from V and 2 bases from J, with 8 bases in between. This CDR3 has 14 residues. The germline V gene has CDR1 PRHDT and CDR2 FYEKMQ (reference sequence). The CDR3: CASSLVTPNTEAFF. CDR3 bases: TGTGCCAGCAGCTTAGTGACTCCTAACACTGAAGCTTTCTTT.

The V call is TRBV6-5, the J call TRBJ1-2; a possible D gene is TRBD1 (5 bases). The CDR3 has 13 amino acids. V was cut by 7 bases and J by 2 bases, with 11 bases left in between. Per the germline V gene, CDR1 is MNHEY and CDR2 is SVGAGI. CDR3 sequence: CASTRAGNYGYTF. The CDR3 DNA reads TGTGCCAGCACCCGAGCAGGGAACTATGGCTACACCTTC.

The rearrangement uses TRBV5-1 and TRBJ2-3, with D maybe TRBD1 (5 bases). Per germline, CDR1 SGHRS and CDR2 YFSETQ. This CDR3 spans 14 amino acids. The germline V and J ends were trimmed by 0 bases and 3 bases, with 8 bases remaining between them. CDR3 sequence reads: CASSLEQGTDTQYF. The CDR3 DNA follows: TGCGCCAGCAGCTTGGAGCAGGGAACAGATACGCAGTATTTT. The variable domain in full, completed from reference TRBV5-1 and TRBJ2-3, reads KAGVTQTPRYLIKTRGQQVTLSCSPISGHRSVSWYQQTPGQGLQFLFEYFSETQRNKGNFPGRFSGRQFSNSRSEMNVSTLELGDSALYLCASSLEQGTDTQYFGPGTRLTVL.

V gene TRBV2 combines with J gene TRBJ1-4, with TRBD1 as a possible D gene (6 bases). The V gene's germline CDR1 is SNHLY and CDR2 FYNNEI. With 7 bases removed from V and 0 bases from J, the gap between germline ends came to 12 bases. This CDR3 is 15 amino acids long. CDR3 amino acids: CASKNRAATNEKLFF. In DNA form, the CDR3 reads TGTGCCAGCAAGAACAGGGCGGCAACTAATGAAAAACTGTTTTTT.

V usage is TRBV7-9 and J usage is TRBJ1-2, with 7 bases matching TRBD1. J was trimmed by 10 bases and V by 4 bases; bases with no gene match: 6. Germline V lookup: CDR1 SEHNR, CDR2 FQNEAQ (reference sequence). This CDR3 is 12 amino acids long. The CDR3 region is CASSWDRMDYTF. CDR3 DNA: TGTGCCAGCAGCTGGGACAGAATGGACTACACCTTC.

The chain joins TRBV30 to TRBJ1-1; the match to TRBD1 covers 7 bases. V dropped 4 bases and J dropped 0; count of bases not matched to a gene: 14. Germline CDR1 GTSNPN, CDR2 SVGIG (reference sequence). This CDR3 is 17 amino acids long. In DNA form, the CDR3 reads TGTGCCTGGACCGTTGACAGGGTTCGGGGTTTGAACACTGAAGCTTTCTTT. As protein: CAWTVDRVRGLNTEAFF. The variable domain in full, with the rest retrieved from reference TRBV30 and TRBJ1-1, is SQTIHQWPATLVQPVGSPLSLECTVEGTSNPNLYWYRQAAGRGLQLLFYSVGIGQISSEVPQNLSASRPQDRQFILSSKKLLLSDSGFYLCAWTVDRVRGLNTEAFFGQGTRLTVV.

This clone has more than one count but fewer than ten. The chain carries TRBV25-1 and TRBJ1-6; tentatively, D is TRBD1 (5 bases). The CDR3 is made up of 15 amino acids. With 7 bases removed from V and 7 bases from J, the gap between germline ends came to 17 bases. Germline CDR1 is MGHDK and CDR2 is SYGVNS. This CDR3 is CASTPTDQGNSPLHF. The CDR3 region has the DNA TGTGCCAGCACCCCGACGGATCAGGGAAATTCACCCCTCCACTTT.

This clone was seen only once. The V gene is TRBV9, the J gene TRBJ2-6; D may be TRBD1 (6 bases). V lost 3 bases and J lost 4, with 11 bases in between. Germline V gene sequence: CDR1 SGDLS, CDR2 YYNGEE. The CDR3 length is 15 residues. This CDR3 is CASSDTGKGANVLTF. CDR3 nucleotides: TGTGCCAGCAGCGATACAGGGAAAGGGGCCAACGTCCTGACTTTC.

CDR3 bases: TGTGCCAGCAGTCCAGGGACAGCTAGCAATCAGCCCCAGCATTTT. Translation: CASSPGTASNQPQHF. J is TRBJ1-5 and V is TRBV27, with 7 bases lining up with TRBD1. V shed 5 bases, J shed 0 bases, and the junction held 4 bases outside the gene matches. This CDR3 contains 15 residues. CDR1 and CDR2 (germline): MNHEY, SMNVEV (reference sequence).

The genes are TRBV9 and TRBJ2-5, with 10 bases fitting TRBD2. The CDR3 is made up of 14 amino acids. From germline, CDR1 is SGDLS and CDR2 YYNGEE. V dropped 3 bases and J dropped 5; count of bases not matched to a gene: 4. The CDR3 here is CASSATSGWETQYF. CDR3 DNA sequence: TGTGCCAGCAGCGCGACTAGCGGGTGGGAGACCCAGTACTTC.

This rearrangement joins TRBV21-1 to TRBJ2-1; the table assigns TRBD2, which was not confirmed against the DNA. TRBV21-1 is shown as a pseudogene. This CDR3 is built from 17 residues. CDR3 residues: CASSKVSGRALYNEQFF. As DNA, the CDR3 is TGTGCCAGCAGCAAAGTGTCCGGGAGGGCCCTCTACAATGAGCAGTTCTTC.